The entry that follows covers one T cell receptor beta chain sequence. Its antigen is undetermined. The data originate from a study of shared clonotypes between healthy human individuals. In the study's own analysis: In the immunoSEQ data, sequences were junction-only and lacked quality scores, so filtering differed. The table came from immunoSEQ multiplex PCR; TCRdb's copy has only in-frame clones and leaves some out. V and J calls and clone size come straight from that table; D and trimming were deduced from the DNA. The sample has 550,000 to 750,000 clones; 90% to 95% are singletons. Selected positively for CCR7 and CD45RO-negative, naive CD8 cells excluded terminally differentiated effector memory CD45RA+ cells. Study results and caveats: Rarefaction showed sorted-subset sequencing was incomplete despite large depth. Clonotypes that were shared across a handful of donors made up approximately 5.1% of naive CD4 clonotypes.

Trimming took 2 bases from V and 8 from J; bases not matched to a gene: 14. This CDR3 comprises 19 residues. Sequenced: naive CD8+ T cells sorted from blood. The chain uses TRBV5-3 and TRBJ2-1, with 15 bases fitting TRBD2. TRBV5-3 is marked as an open reading frame, function uncertain. This TCR derives from a man under 40 in good health. CDR3 DNA: TGTGCCAGAAGCTTTAACGGACTAGCGGGAGGGCCCGAGGGCGATGAGCAGTTCTTC. Its translation: CARSFNGLAGGPEGDEQFF.